In this sample, the clone carrying this T cell receptor (beta chain) turned up a few times. What it binds is unknown. Germline loops: CDR1 SGHTA, CDR2 FQGNSA. CDR3 size: 14 residues. V lost 2 bases and J lost 8, with 15 bases in between. These data belong to a study of glioma-infiltrating T cells. Study details: About 920,000 peripheral T cells were targeted at about 4.5- to 11-fold coverage. Overall study results and limits: Tissue-blood divergence was below expectation in non-neoplastic patients, above in gliomas. Signature shared blood CDR3 motifs were enriched in low-divergence and depleted in high-divergence patients.

TCR alpha and beta CDR3 regions were amplified from RNA using iRepertoire nested multiplex PCR. Input was 100-400 ng of tissue mRNA or PBMC total RNA. TCRdb itself ran the multiplex PCR reads through MiXCR, one entry per CDR3 protein. The data show 300,000 to 450,000 distinct CDR3 sequences, roughly two fifths seen once. V usage is TRBV7-2 and J usage is TRBJ1-2; D ambiguous. This TCR was sampled from a human donor with low-grade glioma or glioblastoma, undergoing nonglioma brain surgery, or in good health (not recorded which). The sample was glioma tissue, nonneoplastic brain tissue, or PBMCs (not recorded which). The CDR3 loop is CASSLISRIKGYTF. CDR3 nucleotide sequence: TGTGCCAGCAGCTTAATTTCCCGGATAAAAGGCTACACCTTC.